The 32 T cell receptor beta chains below come from one sample, sequenced in a study of cytomegalovirus exposure and HLA in healthy donors. In the PCR, 60 Vbeta and 13 Jbeta primers were used. Sequencing used immunoSEQ multiplex PCR; TCRdb keeps in-frame clones, though not all of them. The sample table sets out around 30,000 clones. The source material was PBMCs. The receptors were sampled from a man aged 25 to 40 in good health and CMV-seronegative.

The chain has TRBV4-1 and TRBJ2-1; perhaps TRBD2 as D (6 bases). The CDR3 has 18 amino acids. Germline V gene lookup returns CDR1 MGHRA and CDR2 YSYEKL. The V end lost 3 bases, the J end lost 0 bases, and 18 bases lay between the germline ends. The CDR3 loop reads CASSHPRTKNSSYNEQFF. The CDR3 coding sequence is TGCGCCAGCAGCCACCCCCGGACTAAAAACAGCTCCTACAATGAGCAGTTCTTC.

The chain recombines TRBV18 with TRBJ1-3, with 9 nucleotides matching TRBD1. The CDR3 has 17 amino acids. CDR1 and CDR2 from the germline V gene are KGHSH and LQKENI. V trimming: 3 bases; J trimming: 3 bases; junction bases outside the gene matches: 9. DNA of the CDR3: TGTGCCAGCTCACCGGCCCTGGACAGGGGAATTGGAAACACCATATATTTT. It yields the protein CASSPALDRGIGNTIYF.

In DNA, the CDR3 is TGTGCCAGCAGGAGGGGGTTCTCTGGGGCCAACGTCCTGACTTTC. Amino acids: CASRRGFSGANVLTF. The chain joins TRBV6-1 to TRBJ2-6; D might be TRBD1 (6 bases). Germline V gene lookup returns CDR1 MNHNS and CDR2 SASEGT. The CDR3 sequence is 15 residues long. V was cut by 6 bases and J by 0 bases, with 9 bases left in between.

The gene calls are TRBV19 and TRBJ1-5; the D gene is possibly TRBD1 (5 bases). V shed 6 bases and J shed 5 bases, with 11 bases lying between them. Germline lookup yields CDR1 LNHDA and CDR2 SQIVND (reference sequence). This CDR3 has 13 amino acids. The CDR3 loop reads CASSQGLDQPQHF. As DNA, the CDR3 is TGTGCCAGTAGCCAGGGTTTGGATCAGCCCCAGCATTTT.

The V gene is TRBV7-8, the J gene TRBJ1-2, with D possibly being TRBD1 (5 bases). CDR1 is SGHVS, CDR2 FQNEAQ, per germline. The CDR3 extends over 12 amino acids. Trimming cost V 5 bases and J 7 bases, with 11 bases left between them. The CDR3 here is CASSPGMGGYTF. CDR3 bases: TGTGCCAGCAGCCCAGGGATGGGTGGCTACACCTTC.

The chain combines TRBV27 with TRBJ1-2; maybe TRBD1 (5 bases). V was pared by 3 bases and J by 0 bases, with 8 bases between. The CDR3 loop spans 14 amino acids. The germline V gene encodes CDR1 MNHEY and CDR2 SMNVEV (reference sequence). CDR3 amino acids: CASSFGGSNYGYTF. DNA of the CDR3: TGTGCCAGCAGTTTCGGGGGGTCTAACTATGGCTACACCTTC.

Concerning this clone: The junction does not match germline at one end; this may be a read error. J is TRBJ2-2 and V is TRBV5-1; maybe TRBD2 (5 bases). CDR1 SGHRS and CDR2 YFSETQ come from the germline V gene. The CDR3 is made up of 14 amino acids. The CDR3 nucleotides read TGCGCCAGCAGCAAAGGACTTAGCCACCGGGGAGCTGTTTTT. Its translation: CASSKGLSHRGAVF.

This clone shows up as medium-sized (0.01 to 0.1%) by frequency. The J gene is TRBJ2-1, the V gene TRBV7-9; D possibly corresponds to TRBD1 (5 bases). Trimming took off 5 bases at V and 8 bases at J, with 22 bases between the two ends. Per the germline V gene, CDR1 is SEHNR and CDR2 is FQNEAQ (reference sequence). CDR3 length: 16 amino acids. In DNA form, the CDR3 reads TGTGCCAGCAGCCCACGGCGAGATGGATGGGGCTATGAGCAGTTCTTC. It specifies CASSPRRDGWGYEQFF. The whole variable domain, filled in from reference TRBV7-9 and TRBJ2-1, reads DTGVSQNPRHKITKRGQNVTFRCDPISEHNRLYWYRQTLGQGPEFLTYFQNEAQLEKSRLLSDRFSAERPKGSFSTLEIQRTEQGDSAMYLCASSPRRDGWGYEQFFGPGTRLTVL.

The chain has TRBV27 and TRBJ2-3; a weak D match, TRBD1 (6 bases). CDR3 length equals 18 residues. Trimming shortened V by 5 bases and J by 2 bases, and 23 bases separated the two germline ends. The V gene's germline CDR1 is MNHEY and CDR2 SMNVEV (reference sequence). The CDR3 region has the DNA TGTGCCAGCAGTCTCACCTACCTCGGACAGCACTACACAGATACGCAGTATTTT. Translated, it gives CASSLTYLGQHYTDTQYF.

The rearrangement links TRBV7-2 to TRBJ1-3; D remains ambiguous. V lost 3 bases and J 0 bases, leaving 9 bases between the germline ends. The CDR3 has 15 residues. Per the germline V gene, CDR1 is SGHTA and CDR2 is FQGNSA. The CDR3 reads CASSFQFGSGNTIYF. The CDR3 bases are TGTGCCAGCAGCTTTCAATTCGGCTCTGGAAACACCATATATTTT.

The chain uses TRBV14 and TRBJ2-1; TRBD2 matches at 15 bases. This CDR3 contains 15 residues. V was clipped by 5 bases and J by 6 bases; unmatched bases: 2. The germline V gene encodes CDR1 SGHDN and CDR2 FVKESK. The CDR3 nucleotides read TGTGCCAGCAGCGGACTAGCGGGAGGGCCCAATGAGCAGTTCTTC. Translation gives CASSGLAGGPNEQFF. The entire variable domain, with the rest obtained from reference TRBV14 and TRBJ2-1, is as follows: EAGVTQFPSHSVIEKGQTVTLRCDPISGHDNLYWYRRVMGKEIKFLLHFVKESKQDESGMPNNRFLAERTGGTYSTLKVQPAELEDSGVYFCASSGLAGGPNEQFFGPGTRLTVL.

V gene TRBV27 combines with J gene TRBJ2-5, with D tentatively TRBD2 (6 bases). With the DNA end fitting TRBJ2-7 better, the J assignment may be wrong. Looked up from germline, CDR1 is MNHEY and CDR2 is SMNVEV (reference sequence). CDR3 size: 13 residues. The DNA for the CDR3 is TGTGCCAGCAGTCCGGGACTTTCCTACGAGCAGTACTTC. Protein sequence: CASSPGLSYEQYF.

This chain's CDR3 is CASSLGIGQESTDTQYF. DNA of the CDR3: TGTGCCAGCAGCTTGGGAATCGGACAGGAGAGCACAGATACGCAGTATTTT. The chain joins TRBV5-5 to TRBJ2-3; the match to TRBD1 covers 7 bases. The CDR3 contains 17 residues. The germline V gene encodes CDR1 SGHKS and CDR2 YYEKEE (reference sequence). J was trimmed by 0 bases and V by 0 bases; bases with no gene match: 7. The variable domain in full, completed from reference TRBV5-5 and TRBJ2-3, reads DAGVTQSPTHLIKTRGQQVTLRCSPISGHKSVSWYQQVLGQGPQFIFQYYEKEERGRGNFPDRFSARQFPNYSSELNVNALLLGDSALYLCASSLGIGQESTDTQYFGPGTRLTVL.

The rearrangement uses TRBV9 and TRBJ1-2; D unclear. This CDR3 is built from 15 residues. The V gene lost 0 bases and the J gene lost 5 bases, with 14 bases spanning the gap. Germline loops: CDR1 SGDLS, CDR2 YYNGEE. The CDR3 DNA is TGTGCCAGCAGCGTAGAAGCCAATTCGGGGTATGGCTACACCTTC. Residues: CASSVEANSGYGYTF.

The chain combines TRBV7-2 with TRBJ1-2; possibly TRBD1 for D (6 bases). V was clipped by 0 bases and J by 11 bases, with 13 bases between them. The germline CDR1 and CDR2 sequences are SGHTA and FQGNSA. CDR3 length equals 13 residues. The CDR3 loop reads CASSLAAGTTYTF. The CDR3 DNA follows: TGTGCCAGCAGCTTAGCGGCCGGGACAACTTACACCTTC.

This CDR3 is CASSHRKANEKLFF. In DNA form, the CDR3 reads TGTGCCAGCTCCCACAGGAAGGCTAATGAAAAACTGTTTTTT. The genes are TRBV18 and TRBJ1-4; possible D gene TRBD1, 5 bases. V lost 6 bases to trimming and J lost 3 bases, with 11 bases between them. The germline gives CDR1 KGHSH, CDR2 LQKENI. The CDR3 is made up of 14 amino acids. The full variable domain, its missing parts supplied by reference TRBV18 and TRBJ1-4, is NAGVMQNPRHLVRRRGQEARLRCSPMKGHSHVYWYRQLPEEGLKFMVYLQKENIIDESGMPKERFSAEFPKEGPSILRIQQVVRGDSAAYFCASSHRKANEKLFFGSGTQLSVL.

Written as DNA, the CDR3 is TGTGCCAGCAGCCCCCATAGCGGGGGAGCCGTGATGGTCCAGTACTTC. Protein product: CASSPHSGGAVMVQYF. The chain employs TRBV6-6 and TRBJ2-5, with TRBD2 matching over 9 bases. Germline CDR1 and CDR2: MNHNY and SVGAGI (reference sequence). This CDR3 region has 16 residues. J was trimmed by 10 bases and V by 6 bases; bases with no gene match: 18.

The V gene is TRBV10-3, the J gene TRBJ1-2; TRBD1 agrees at 7 bases. The CDR3 length is 17 residues. With 2 bases clipped from V and 2 bases from J, the junction kept 11 bases outside the gene matches. Germline loops: CDR1 ENHRY, CDR2 SYGVKD. The CDR3, as DNA: TGTGCCATCAGTGAGACTCAGGGACAGCGAACAAACTATGGCTACACCTTC. Translation: CAISETQGQRTNYGYTF.

The chain is built from TRBV18 and TRBJ1-4, with 7 bases lining up with TRBD1. Trimming removed 2 bases from V and 6 bases from J; junction bases left unmatched: 6. Per germline, CDR1 KGHSH and CDR2 LQKENI. This CDR3 comprises 15 residues. CDR3 in DNA: TGTGCCAGCTCACCAAGGAAGGGGGCGGATGAAAAACTGTTTTTT. Translation gives CASSPRKGADEKLFF.

J is TRBJ1-1 and V is TRBV5-6; no definite D call. The CDR3 sequence is 15 residues long. CDR1 is SGHDT and CDR2 is YYEEEE in the germline V gene. Trimming left V 3 bases short and J 0 bases short, with 12 bases between. The CDR3 bases are TGTGCCAGCAGCTGGAGGGTTGCCCTGAACACTGAAGCTTTCTTT. Translated, it gives CASSWRVALNTEAFF.

J is TRBJ1-4 and V is TRBV28, with a tentative D call TRBD1 (6 bases). The CDR3 sequence is 15 residues long. Germline loops: CDR1 MDHEN, CDR2 SYDVKM. Trimming stripped 6 bases from V and 0 bases from J, with 11 bases between. The CDR3 nucleotides read TGTGCCAGCAGCACTCCAGGGGCAACTAATGAAAAACTGTTTTTT. This codes for CASSTPGATNEKLFF.

The CDR3 coding sequence is TGCAGCGTTGAAGATCGGGGACAGGGCAGACGGGGCTATGGCTACACCTTC. It encodes CSVEDRGQGRRGYGYTF. The rearrangement links TRBV29-1 to TRBJ1-2; 9 bases are shared with TRBD1. CDR1 is SQVTM and CDR2 is ANQGSEA in the germline V gene. V was pared by 0 bases and J by 4 bases, with 12 bases of the junction left unmatched. The CDR3 loop spans 17 amino acids.

The chain combines TRBV19 with TRBJ1-1, with D unresolved. The V end lost 5 bases, the J end lost 6 bases, and 7 bases lay between the germline ends. The CDR3 has 11 residues. Looked up from germline, CDR1 is LNHDA and CDR2 is SQIVND (reference sequence). The CDR3 sequence is CASSEWSEAFF. The DNA of the CDR3 is TGTGCCAGTAGTGAGTGGTCTGAAGCTTTCTTT.

This chain joins TRBV7-6 and TRBJ1-2; D not certain. Germline CDR1 SGHVS, CDR2 FNYEAQ. The CDR3 sequence is 13 residues long. The V and J ends lost 1 base and 2 bases respectively, with 5 bases between them. The CDR3 DNA is TGTGCCAGCAGCTTAGAGAGGAACTATGGCTACACCTTC. Translating it yields CASSLERNYGYTF.

This chain joins TRBV30 and TRBJ1-2, with D unclear. The CDR3 totals 14 residues. CDR1 GTSNPN and CDR2 SVGIG come from the germline V gene (reference sequence). V was trimmed by 0 bases and J by 0 bases, leaving 8 bases between them. In DNA form, the CDR3 reads TGTGCCTGGAGTGTACAAACAGCTAACTATGGCTACACCTTC. It specifies CAWSVQTANYGYTF.

This chain joins TRBV4-3 and TRBJ2-7; 7 nucleotides align to TRBD1. The CDR3 spans 16 residues. V dropped 1 base and J dropped 0; count of bases not matched to a gene: 6. Germline V gene sequence: CDR1 LGHNA, CDR2 YSLEER. DNA for the CDR3: TGCGCCAGCAGCCAAGGGGGGACAGACCCCTCCTACGAGCAGTACTTC. This codes for CASSQGGTDPSYEQYF.

CDR3 sequence: CASSDDSSMPGYTF. DNA of the CDR3: TGTGCCAGCAGTGATGACAGTTCGATGCCTGGCTACACCTTC. This chain joins TRBV2 and TRBJ1-2; maybe TRBD1 (5 bases). The germline gives CDR1 SNHLY, CDR2 FYNNEI. Trimming took off 3 bases at V and 7 bases at J, with 15 bases between the two ends. The CDR3 has 14 amino acids. The full variable domain, in which reference TRBV2 and TRBJ1-2 provide the parts outside the CDR3, is EPEVTQTPSHQVTQMGQEVILRCVPISNHLYFYWYRQILGQKVEFLVSFYNNEISEKSEIFDDQFSVERPDGSNFTLKIRSTKLEDSAMYFCASSDDSSMPGYTFGSGTRLTVV.

The rearrangement links TRBV6-5 to TRBJ2-1; 9 bases match TRBD1. The junction had 7 bases not matched to a gene; V was cut back by 0 bases and J by 7 bases. Germline CDR1 is MNHEY and CDR2 is SVGAGI. This CDR3 region has 16 residues. The CDR3 reads CASSYSPGQGWNEQFF. The CDR3 nucleotides are TGTGCCAGCAGTTACTCCCCGGGACAGGGCTGGAATGAGCAGTTCTTC.

The rearrangement uses TRBV11-3 and TRBJ2-7, with D possibly being TRBD1 (6 bases). CDR1 is SGHNT, CDR2 YENEEA, per germline. The CDR3 spans 13 residues. Trimming took 2 bases from V and 5 from J, leaving 10 bases between them. The CDR3 DNA reads as TGTGCCAGCAGCTTATCCAGGGGTCACGAGCAGTACTTC. Its protein product is CASSLSRGHEQYF.

The J gene is TRBJ2-7, the V gene TRBV10-3; 13 bases match TRBD2. This CDR3 contains 14 residues. Germline CDR1 reads ENHRY; CDR2 reads SYGVKD. The junction had 2 bases not matched to a gene; V was cut back by 3 bases and J by 6 bases. The DNA for the CDR3 is TGTGCCATCAGTGACCGACTAGCGGGAGGCGAGCAGTACTTC. This translates into CAISDRLAGGEQYF.

The rearrangement links TRBV19 to TRBJ1-2; D is unresolved. With 8 bases removed from V and 0 bases from J, the gap between germline ends came to 16 bases. The CDR3 length is 15 residues. Germline V gene data show CDR1 as LNHDA and CDR2 as SQIVND (reference sequence). The DNA of the CDR3 is TGTGCCAGTGGAAGGTCGGGGTTAGCTAACTATGGCTACACCTTC. The encoded protein is CASGRSGLANYGYTF. Full variable domain (outside the CDR3, taken from reference TRBV19 and TRBJ1-2): DGGITQSPKYLFRKEGQNVTLSCEQNLNHDAMYWYRQDPGQGLRLIYYSQIVNDFQKGDIAEGYSVSREKKESFPLTVTSAQKNPTAFYLCASGRSGLANYGYTFGSGTRLTVV.

The CDR3 sequence: CASLSSYNSPLHF. For the CDR3, the DNA is TGTGCCAGTTTGAGCTCCTATAATTCACCCCTCCACTTT. The chain links TRBV19 to TRBJ1-6; no clear D gene. Germline CDR1 LNHDA, CDR2 SQIVND (reference sequence). The CDR3 has 13 residues. V gave up 8 bases and J gave up 0 bases, with 5 bases separating them.